This is a list of T cell receptor beta chains from one sample in a study of T cell repertoires in cytomegalovirus infection. A single record per CDR3 protein comes from TCRdb applying MiXCR to the reads. This sample has 300,000 to 450,000 distinct CDR3 sequences, with 15% to 20% found just once. Source material: PBMCs. The receptors were gathered from a human donor in good health (CMV status not recorded). Some clones in this sample may be carry-over from other donors' samples. Both conserved end residues are trimmed from each CDR3.

TRBJ2-5	TRBV10-2	ATRGGQETQY
TRBJ2-7	TRBV7-2	ASSPARAGEQY
TRBJ1-5	TRBV7-9	ASSPLSNQPQH
TRBJ2-5	TRBV7-2	ASSQQETQY
TRBJ1-6	TRBV5-1	ASSQLPAGDSNSPLH
TRBJ1-1	TRBV6-4	ASSLTGELSTEAF
TRBJ2-3	TRBV6-6	ASSYSTGTHTDTQY
TRBJ1-1	TRBV29-1	SAKTGANTEAF
TRBJ2-2	TRBV29-1	SVSQDFYTGELF
TRBJ1-2	TRBV7-9	ASSLLRTGDYGYT
TRBJ1-6	TRBV3-1	ASSNSGGYSPLH
TRBJ2-1	TRBV9	ASRPGTSGGLGYNEQF
TRBJ1-6	TRBV10-3	AISEAGHLSPLH
TRBJ2-1	TRBV7-6	ASSLDWDRGLNEQF
TRBJ1-2	TRBV6-5	ASSYDGQGTGYT
TRBJ1-2	TRBV7-2	ASSHGTGEAGYT
TRBJ1-2	TRBV7-9	ASSMTGEYGYGYT
TRBJ2-3	TRBV7-2	ASSLGAGAWSGRVNTQY
TRBJ2-7	TRBV18	ASSPGSEDEQY
TRBJ1-2	TRBV10-3	AISDLRVNGYT
TRBJ1-5	TRBV4-1	ASSIRTGNQPQH
TRBJ1-1	TRBV20-1	SAVPGRPEAF
TRBJ2-7	TRBV7-6	ASSGTGVSEQY
TRBJ2-5	TRBV4-2	ASSQHGTSGSYEETQY
TRBJ2-3	TRBV20-1	SAPGLANTDTQY
TRBJ1-2	TRBV27	ASSDNPTAWGYT
TRBJ2-5	TRBV6-2/TRBV6-3	ASSYSRISGVR
TRBJ2-3	TRBV19	ASRWSGGRTDTQY
TRBJ2-7	TRBV6-5	ASSSPASGTYEQY
TRBJ1-5	TRBV19	ASSRGAGAADQPQH
TRBJ1-2	TRBV4-1	ASSQDGTGRLGYT
TRBJ2-4	TRBV4-3	ASSQDGTVQY
TRBJ1-2	TRBV20-1	SAIDFRGNYGYT
TRBJ1-5	TRBV7-2	ASSLAGAPYVGNQPQH
TRBJ2-7	TRBV7-2	ASSRLPSASEQY
TRBJ2-5	TRBV20-1	SARVNQGGTQY
TRBJ2-5	TRBV7-2	ASSLIAPGGGETQY
TRBJ2-5	TRBV12-5	ASGLVTRGRAETQY
TRBJ2-7	TRBV6-1	ASSEGQGISYEQY
TRBJ2-7	TRBV11-2	ASSLSEQGIEQY
TRBJ1-1	TRBV12-3/TRBV12-4	ASSPDRVAEAF